The clone carrying this TCR beta chain was picked up a small number of times. Its antigen is undetermined. The CDR3 is 15 amino acids. Germline V gene lookup returns CDR1 MGHRA and CDR2 YSYEKL. Trimming removed 1 base from V and 4 bases from J, with 13 bases in between. 5'RACE with constant-segment primers yielded barcoded, UMI-tagged TCR alpha and TCR beta cDNA libraries. TCRdb processed the 5' RACE reads anew with MiXCR; each CDR3 protein has one entry. In the table there are approximately 290,000 distinct CDR3 sequences, approximately 20% of which are singletons. These data come from a study of T-cell memory formation after mild COVID-19. General study results and limits: Some clones that responded were present in memory (sampled pre-infection), which suggests cross-reactive memory joined.

The chain uses TRBV4-1 and TRBJ1-2, with a weak D call TRBD1 (5 bases). This TCR derives from a man between 18 and 35 years old who had mild COVID-19 (a few samples of this study predate the infection). Cell type and time point are not known. What was sequenced was PBMCs or a T cell subset sorted from them (not recorded which). CDR3 nucleotides: TGCGCCAGCAGCCAAGTGGGAGGAACAGGCTATGGCTACACCTTC. Translation: CASSQVGGTGYGYTF.